This T cell receptor (beta chain) is drawn from a study of Ad26.COV2.S vaccination and SARS-CoV-2 variants. Described treatment: some 20 received Ad26.COV2.S at low or high dose, single or two shots; about five received placebo; per-sample allocation not given. It was on day 63 after the first vaccine or placebo injection that samples were taken. The protocol was immunoSEQ multiplex PCR, while the TCRdb copy is restricted to in-frame clones and leaves out a portion. The data show around 370,000 clones, around 83% seen once. Germline V gene lookup returns CDR1 MDHEN and CDR2 SYDVKM. V lost 6 bases and J lost 5, with 10 bases in between. The CDR3 has 12 amino acids.

The TCR sequence derives from a person aged 18 to 65 who received the Ad26.COV2.S COVID-19 vaccine or a placebo. The sequenced sample was peripheral blood, obtained in a trial of Ad26.COV2.S vaccine versus placebo. The V call is TRBV28, the J call TRBJ2-5; D is unresolved. CDR3: CASRTLGETQYF. The CDR3 coding sequence is TGTGCCAGCAGGACCCTAGGTGAGACCCAGTACTTC.